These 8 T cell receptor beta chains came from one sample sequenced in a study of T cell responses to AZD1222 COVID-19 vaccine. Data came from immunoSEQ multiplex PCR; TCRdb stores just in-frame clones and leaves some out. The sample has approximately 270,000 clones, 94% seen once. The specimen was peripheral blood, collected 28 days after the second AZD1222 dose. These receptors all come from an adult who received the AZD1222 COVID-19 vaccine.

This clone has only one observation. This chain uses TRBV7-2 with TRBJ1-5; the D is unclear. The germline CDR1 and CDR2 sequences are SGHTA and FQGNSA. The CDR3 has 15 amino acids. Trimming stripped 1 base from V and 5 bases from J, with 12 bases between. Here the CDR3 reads CASSLDPRPDQPQHF. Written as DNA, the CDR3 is TGTGCCAGCAGCTTAGATCCCAGACCCGATCAGCCCCAGCATTTT.

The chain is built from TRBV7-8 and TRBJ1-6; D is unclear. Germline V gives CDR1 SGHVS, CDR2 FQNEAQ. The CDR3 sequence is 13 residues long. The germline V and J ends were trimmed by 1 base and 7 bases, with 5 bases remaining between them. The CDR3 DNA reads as TGTGCCAGCAGCTTAGTAACGAATTCACCCCTCCACTTT. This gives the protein CASSLVTNSPLHF.

The CDR3 region has the DNA TGTGCCAGCAGTGACGACAGGGCGGGTGGCTACACCTTC. Amino acids: CASSDDRAGGYTF. The genes are TRBV25-1 and TRBJ1-2; 7 bases align to TRBD1. V lost 3 bases, J lost 7 bases, and 5 bases stayed unmatched. The germline V gene encodes CDR1 MGHDK and CDR2 SYGVNS. This CDR3 is built from 13 residues.

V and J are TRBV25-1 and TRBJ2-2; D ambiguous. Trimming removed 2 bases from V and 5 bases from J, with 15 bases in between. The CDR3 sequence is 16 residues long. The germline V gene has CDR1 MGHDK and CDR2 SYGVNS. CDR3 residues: CASSEPLSSSTGELFF. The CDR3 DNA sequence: TGTGCCAGCAGTGAACCGTTGTCCTCTTCAACCGGGGAGCTGTTTTTT.

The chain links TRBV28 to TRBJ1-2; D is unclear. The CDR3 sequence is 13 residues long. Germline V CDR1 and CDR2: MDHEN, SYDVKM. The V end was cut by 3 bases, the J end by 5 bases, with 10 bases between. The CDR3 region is CASSLQTAYGYTF. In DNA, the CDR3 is TGTGCCAGCAGTTTGCAGACGGCTTATGGCTACACCTTC.

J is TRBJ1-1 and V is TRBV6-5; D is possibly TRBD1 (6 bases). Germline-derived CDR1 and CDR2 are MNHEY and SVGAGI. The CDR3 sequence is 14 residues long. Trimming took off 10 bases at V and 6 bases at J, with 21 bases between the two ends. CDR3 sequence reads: CATTGTQPGAEAFF. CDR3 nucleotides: TGTGCCACCACCGGGACACAACCTGGGGCTGAAGCTTTCTTT.

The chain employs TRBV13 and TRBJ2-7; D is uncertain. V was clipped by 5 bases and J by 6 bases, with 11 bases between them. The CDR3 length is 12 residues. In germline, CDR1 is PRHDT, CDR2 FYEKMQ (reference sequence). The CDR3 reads CASSVWAAEQYF. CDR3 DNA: TGTGCCAGCAGCGTCTGGGCAGCCGAGCAGTACTTC.

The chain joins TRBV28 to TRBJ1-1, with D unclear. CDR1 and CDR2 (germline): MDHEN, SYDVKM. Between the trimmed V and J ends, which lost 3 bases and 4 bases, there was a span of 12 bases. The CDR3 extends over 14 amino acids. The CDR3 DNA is TGTGCCAGCAGTTTGGCGGGCCGGTCCACTGAAGCTTTCTTT. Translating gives CASSLAGRSTEAFF.